This T cell receptor (beta chain) derives from a study of blood T cell repertoires in COVID-19. Study-wide background: Sites across the United States, Italy and Spain contributed samples from acute and convalescent COVID-19. The analysed material was cDNA or gDNA that came from T cells, B-cell-depleted T cells, or PBMCs.

Using immunoSEQ multiplex PCR, the repertoire was profiled, and TCRdb retains in-frame clones only, with some absent. This table holds under 150,000 clones, 84% found once. This CDR3 spans 18 amino acids. CDR1 and CDR2 (germline): SGHRS, YFSETQ. The J segment lost 6 bases and the V segment lost 0 bases, leaving 12 bases of the junction unmatched. This clone was seen once. The sequence was obtained from a man between 35 and 55 years old with acute COVID-19. The chain joins TRBV5-1 to TRBJ2-2; TRBD1 aligns across 9 bases. The sequenced sample consisted of PBMCs or T cells enriched from blood (not recorded which). Here the CDR3 DNA reads TGCGCCAGCAGCTTGGAATTGGAGGACAGGGGTTTCGCCGGGGAGCTGTTTTTT. It yields the protein CASSLELEDRGFAGELFF.